This T cell receptor (beta chain) comes out of a study of CD8+CD57+ T cells in acquired aplastic anemia (dated by TCRdb to between 2018 and 2020). About the study as a whole: Extracted DNA from sorted CD4+ and CD8+ cells averaged approximately 3 ug, ranging from about 0.17 to 27.4 ug. For healthy donor samples, the average read count was about 9.9 million for CD4+ cells and 11 million to 14 million for CD8+ cells. The paper as a whole reports these results and caveats: Approximately 27 CD8+ CDR3 sequences were found in both patients and controls but appeared to be highly expressed in patients and within the immunodominant clones of the patients. Patients and healthy controls showed no significant difference in CD8+ Simpson's diversity (P=0.060).

The junction carries 11 bases between V and J, which are trimmed by 3 bases and 1 base respectively. The CDR3 contains 14 residues, cysteine and phenylalanine counted. The entry retains the CDR3 DNA only, 42 bases that are in frame from base 1. CDR1 and CDR2, per the germline V gene, are SGHRS and YFSETQ. In this study, sorted CD4+ and CD8+ T cells from the blood of healthy subjects and of severe aplastic anemia patients had their TCR repertoires deep-sequenced. Ficoll-Paque density gradient centrifugation was used to isolate peripheral blood mononuclear cells. Before DNA extraction, CD4+ and CD8+ T cells were sorted by FACS or by magnetic beads. TCR beta VDJ combination and CDR3 sequence profiling used genomic DNA as the template. An Illumina HiSeq 2000 was the platform used for TCR repertoire sequencing. For the original study's pipeline: TRBV/TRBJ rearrangement plots, CDR3 size and DJ length profiles, and Simpson's diversity index were used to assess repertoires. The immunodominant clone was defined as the most abundant DNA sequence in deep sequencing data. CDR3 amino acid sequences were screened for sharing across subjects and were compared with published repertoires and the VDJdb database. TCRdb ran its own pipeline on the public reads, namely fastp trimming at Q25 and MiXCR clone calling, and kept in-frame beta chains. CDR3 protein duplicates are merged, each entry listing the most common genes and DNA. The V and J calls, along with clone size, are taken from TCRdb and not from the paper's own processing. The sample includes 60,000 or so distinct CDR3 sequences, with 50% to 70% observed a single time. 2% to 2.5% of the sample is in the top ten clones.

For this clonotype: Its antigen has not been determined. The record has no base qualities; no much larger clone is one base away.

The receptor's source is a human donor in good health, serving as a control. This chain joins TRBV5-1 to TRBJ2-7; the D region possibly corresponds to TRBD2 (6 bases align). The sequenced sample was sorted CD4+, CD8+, or CD8+CD57+ T cells (not recorded which) from PBMCs. The CDR3 protein: CASSWGGASYEQYF. The nucleotide sequence is given as TGCGCCAGCAGCTGGGGCGGGGCATCCTACGAGCAGTACTTC.